This T cell receptor beta chain was observed in a study of CD8 T cells in Susac syndrome. Reverse transcription used roughly 0.45 to 1 ug RNA and random hexamers. From the immunoSEQ multiplex PCR reads, TCRdb called clonotypes with MiXCR, one entry per CDR3 protein. The profile covers roughly 120,000 distinct CDR3 sequences, with more than 85% appearing a single time and 0.085% to 0.095% taken by the ten largest. The CDR3 is 15 residues long. Germline values: CDR1 KGHDR, CDR2 SFDVKD. The V and J ends lost 3 bases and 9 bases respectively, with 18 bases between them. TCR beta sequencing covered blood CD8+ and CD4+ T cells. Through negative isolation, CD4+ and CD8+ T cells were obtained, while TEMRA cells were enriched using FACS. This clonotype was recorded only once.

This clonotype originated in a human donor with multiple sclerosis. V gene TRBV24-1 combines with J gene TRBJ2-3; D unclear. The sample consisted of CD4+ T cells from PBMCs. The CDR3 spells CATSDAAEFLETQYF. The CDR3 nucleotides are TGTGCCACCAGTGATGCGGCAGAGTTCCTAGAGACGCAGTATTTT.